The 9 T cell receptor beta chains listed next were all sequenced from one sample in a study of T cell responses to AZD1222 COVID-19 vaccine (dated by TCRdb to about 2021). The label giving this sample's time point can be read as: baseline before first vaccination. The protocol used for the library was the immunoSEQ multiplex PCR assay. Held by TCRdb, this immuneACCESS table contains in-frame sequences only and omits some clones. Under half of the omission traces to an unresolved V gene where checked; the cause of the rest is unknown. Recorded for this sample are 170,000 or so clones; more than 85% of them occurred a single time. The leading ten clones occupy more than 0.8% of the sample. This material consisted of peripheral blood, taken on day 0 of AZD1222 vaccination. All receptors come from an adult in good health.

This clone was seen once. The gene calls are TRBV6-5 and TRBJ1-1; D is undetermined. The V gene's germline CDR1 is MNHEY and CDR2 SVGAGI. This CDR3 is 15 amino acids long. V was clipped by 8 bases and J by 0 bases, with 16 bases between them. The CDR3 here is CASFREFRMNTEAFF. The CDR3 coding sequence is TGTGCCAGCTTCCGGGAATTTCGGATGAACACTGAAGCTTTCTTT.

The rearrangement links TRBV18 to TRBJ2-7; the D gene is possibly TRBD1 (6 bases). CDR3 size: 15 residues. V lost 0 bases to trimming and J lost 1 base, with 10 bases between them. Germline V gene sequence: CDR1 KGHSH, CDR2 LQKENI. The CDR3 sequence is CASSPPGHGSYEQYF. In DNA form, the CDR3 reads TGTGCCAGCTCACCACCGGGACACGGATCCTACGAGCAGTACTTC.

This sequence joins TRBV5-1 and TRBJ2-3, with 7 bases matching TRBD2. Germline CDR1 is SGHRS and CDR2 is YFSETQ. The CDR3 has 15 residues. Germline trimming cut 4 bases from V and 4 bases from J; bases unmatched to any gene: 9. The CDR3: CASSAHGGSSDTQYF. The CDR3 DNA reads TGCGCCAGCAGCGCTCACGGGGGGTCCTCAGATACGCAGTATTTT.

CDR3 loop: CASSQRQGEHYGYTF. The CDR3, as DNA: TGTGCCAGCAGCCAAAGACAGGGGGAGCACTATGGCTACACCTTC. V gene TRBV4-2 combines with J gene TRBJ1-2; 9 nucleotides agree with TRBD1. The junction had 4 bases not matched to a gene; V was cut back by 2 bases and J by 3 bases. From germline, CDR1 is LGHNA and CDR2 YNFKEQ. CDR3 size: 15 residues.

This clone was detected only a few times. The chain combines TRBV4-1 with TRBJ1-1; no firm D call. Germline loops: CDR1 MGHRA, CDR2 YSYEKL. CDR3 size: 17 residues. Trimming took off 0 bases at V and 0 bases at J, with 14 bases between the two ends. The CDR3 loop reads CASSQDSLSHVNTEAFF. Written as DNA, the CDR3 is TGCGCCAGCAGCCAAGACTCCCTGTCCCATGTGAACACTGAAGCTTTCTTT.

V and J are TRBV5-1 and TRBJ1-1; D is unresolved. The length of the CDR3 is 14 residues. Looked up from germline, CDR1 is SGHRS and CDR2 is YFSETQ. The V gene lost 4 bases and the J gene lost 0 bases, with 10 bases spanning the gap. DNA of the CDR3: TGCGCCAGCAGCCCCTGGGTTGTGAACACTGAAGCTTTCTTT. Translated: CASSPWVVNTEAFF. The variable domain in full, with the rest retrieved from reference TRBV5-1 and TRBJ1-1, is KAGVTQTPRYLIKTRGQQVTLSCSPISGHRSVSWYQQTPGQGLQFLFEYFSETQRNKGNFPGRFSGRQFSNSRSEMNVSTLELGDSALYLCASSPWVVNTEAFFGQGTRLTVV.

The chain couples TRBV5-1 to TRBJ2-7; D remains unclear. There are 12 residues in the CDR3. Germline V CDR1 and CDR2: SGHRS, YFSETQ. V dropped 3 bases and J dropped 0 bases, with 4 bases sitting between them. The CDR3 is CASSSVSYEQYF. The CDR3 DNA follows: TGCGCCAGCAGCTCCGTCTCCTACGAGCAGTACTTC. The full variable domain, with the rest looked up from reference TRBV5-1 and TRBJ2-7, is KAGVTQTPRYLIKTRGQQVTLSCSPISGHRSVSWYQQTPGQGLQFLFEYFSETQRNKGNFPGRFSGRQFSNSRSEMNVSTLELGDSALYLCASSSVSYEQYFGPGTRLTVT.

The chain employs TRBV12-5 and TRBJ2-7; D tentatively fits TRBD1 or TRBD2 (5 bases each). The germline gives CDR1 LGHNT, CDR2 FRNRAP. V shed 4 bases and J shed 2 bases, with 6 bases lying between them. CDR3 length equals 12 residues. CDR3 sequence reads: CASGWGPYEQYF. As DNA, the CDR3 is TGTGCTAGTGGTTGGGGACCCTACGAGCAGTACTTC.

Only one count was recorded for this clone. The V gene is TRBV4-1, the J gene TRBJ1-1, with no clear D. CDR3 length: 13 residues. Germline CDR1 MGHRA, CDR2 YSYEKL. V gave up 3 bases and J gave up 0 bases, with 5 bases separating them. CDR3 nucleotides: TGCGCCAGCAGCCATCTCCTGAACACTGAAGCTTTCTTT. Translated, it gives CASSHLLNTEAFF.